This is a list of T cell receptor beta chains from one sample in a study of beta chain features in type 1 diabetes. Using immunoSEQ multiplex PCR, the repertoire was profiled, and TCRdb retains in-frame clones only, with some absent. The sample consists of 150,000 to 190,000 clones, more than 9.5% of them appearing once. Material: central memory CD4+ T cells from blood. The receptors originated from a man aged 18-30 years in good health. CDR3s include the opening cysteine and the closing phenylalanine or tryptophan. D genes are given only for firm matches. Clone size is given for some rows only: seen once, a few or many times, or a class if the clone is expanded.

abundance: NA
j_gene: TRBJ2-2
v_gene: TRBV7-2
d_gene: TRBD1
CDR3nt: TGTGCCAGCAGCCAAGGTTACAGGGGCCTCCCTCGAGGGGCCGGGGAGCTGTTTTTT
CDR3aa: CASSQGYRGLPRGAGELFF

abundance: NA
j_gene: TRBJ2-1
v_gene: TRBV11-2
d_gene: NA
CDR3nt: TGTGCCAGCAGCCCAAACTGGCATGAGCAGTTCTTC
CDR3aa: CASSPNWHEQFF

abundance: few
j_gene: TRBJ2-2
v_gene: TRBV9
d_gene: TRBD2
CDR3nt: TGTGCCAGCAGCGTGAAGACTAGCCCTACCGGGGAGCTGTTTTTT
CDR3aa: CASSVKTSPTGELFF

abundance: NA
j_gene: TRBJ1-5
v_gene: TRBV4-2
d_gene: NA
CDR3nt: TGTGCCAGCAGCCAAGAATACGGGGTTCGCCAGCCCCAGCATTTT
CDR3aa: CASSQEYGVRQPQHF

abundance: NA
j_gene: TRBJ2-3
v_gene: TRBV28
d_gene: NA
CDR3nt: TGTGCCAGCAGTTTGAGGGGGAATACGCAGTATTTT
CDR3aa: CASSLRGNTQYF

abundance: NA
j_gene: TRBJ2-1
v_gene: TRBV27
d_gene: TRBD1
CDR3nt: TGTGCCAGCAGGCAAGCAGGGGGCCCTTACAATGAGCAGTTCTTC
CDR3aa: CASRQAGGPYNEQFF

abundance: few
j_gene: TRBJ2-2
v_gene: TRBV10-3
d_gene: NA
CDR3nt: TGTGCCATCAGCAACGGGAACACCGGGGAGCTGTTTTTT
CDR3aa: CAISNGNTGELFF

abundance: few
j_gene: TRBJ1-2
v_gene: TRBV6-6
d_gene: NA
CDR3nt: TGTGCCAGCAGCCCCGGGGGGGGCTATGGCTACACCTTC
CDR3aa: CASSPGGGYGYTF

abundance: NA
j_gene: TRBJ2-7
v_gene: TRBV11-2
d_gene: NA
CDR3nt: TGTGCCAGCAGTTCCCCCCCGGGGCAGGGAAACGAGCAGTACTTC
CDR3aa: CASSSPPGQGNEQYF

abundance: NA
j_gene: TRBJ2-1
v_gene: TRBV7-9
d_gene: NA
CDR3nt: TGTGCCAGCAGCGTTGCTAGCGCCTATACCTACAATGAGCAGTTCTTC
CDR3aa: CASSVASAYTYNEQFF

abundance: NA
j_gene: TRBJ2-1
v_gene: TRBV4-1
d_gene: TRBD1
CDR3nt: TGCGCCAGCAGCCAAGAACCTCCGGGACAGAGGGATAAGGTCTTC
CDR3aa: CASSQEPPGQRDKVF

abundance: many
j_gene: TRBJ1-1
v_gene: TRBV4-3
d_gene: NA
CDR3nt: TGCGCCAGCAGCCAAGAACGGGTCAACACTGAAGCTTTCTTT
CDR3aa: CASSQERVNTEAFF

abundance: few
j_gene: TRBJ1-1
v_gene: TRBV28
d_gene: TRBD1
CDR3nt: TGTGCCAGCAGTTTACCAATTAGGACAGGCCCGAACACTGAAGCTTTCTTT
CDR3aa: CASSLPIRTGPNTEAFF

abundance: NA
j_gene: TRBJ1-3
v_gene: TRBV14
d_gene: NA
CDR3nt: TGTGCCAGCAGCCGCACGAGCTCTGGAAACACCATATATTTT
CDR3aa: CASSRTSSGNTIYF

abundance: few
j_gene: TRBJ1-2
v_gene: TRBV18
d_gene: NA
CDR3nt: TGTGCCAGCTCACCCTCGTCCCGGGACATTTATGGCTACACCTTC
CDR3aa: CASSPSSRDIYGYTF

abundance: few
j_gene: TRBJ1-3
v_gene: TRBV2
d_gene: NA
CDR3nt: TGTGCCAGCAGTAAACAGGGACGGACTGGAAACACCATATATTTT
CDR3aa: CASSKQGRTGNTIYF

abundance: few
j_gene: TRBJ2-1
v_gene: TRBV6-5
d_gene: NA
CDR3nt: TGTGCCAGCAGTTACTATAACTACAATGAGCAGTTCTTC
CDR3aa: CASSYYNYNEQFF

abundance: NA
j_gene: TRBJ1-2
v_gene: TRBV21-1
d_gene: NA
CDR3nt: TGTGCCAGCATCGGAAACTATGGCTACACCTTC
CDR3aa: CASIGNYGYTF

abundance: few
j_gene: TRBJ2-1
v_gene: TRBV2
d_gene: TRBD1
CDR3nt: TGTGCCAGCAGTCCCGGACAGGGGGAGCAGTTCTTC
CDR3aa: CASSPGQGEQFF

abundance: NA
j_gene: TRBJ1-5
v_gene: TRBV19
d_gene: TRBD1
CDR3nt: TGTGCCAGTAGTATCGAACAGGGGAATCAGCCCCAGCATTTT
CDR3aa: CASSIEQGNQPQHF

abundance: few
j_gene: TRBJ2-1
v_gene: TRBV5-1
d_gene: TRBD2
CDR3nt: TGCGCCAGCAGCTTGGAGGGGACTAGAAGGAATGAGCAGTTCTTC
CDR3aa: CASSLEGTRRNEQFF

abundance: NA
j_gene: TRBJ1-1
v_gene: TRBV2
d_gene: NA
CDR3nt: TGTGCCAGCAAGGAAAGGGTAGGTGAAGCTTTCTTT
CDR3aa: CASKERVGEAFF

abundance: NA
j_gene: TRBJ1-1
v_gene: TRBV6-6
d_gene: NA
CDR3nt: TGTGCCAGCAGCAGACAGCCGAACACTGAAGCTTTCTTT
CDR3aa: CASSRQPNTEAFF

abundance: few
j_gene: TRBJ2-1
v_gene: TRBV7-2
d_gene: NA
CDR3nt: TGTGCCAGCAGCTTACACGGATACAATGAGCAGTTCTTC
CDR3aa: CASSLHGYNEQFF

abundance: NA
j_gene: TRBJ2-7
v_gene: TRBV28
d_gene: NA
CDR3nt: TGTGCCAGCAGGGACAGCGGGACCGACGAGCAGTACTTC
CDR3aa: CASRDSGTDEQYF

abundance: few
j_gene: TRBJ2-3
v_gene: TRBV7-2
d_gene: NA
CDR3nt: TGTGCCAGCAGCTTAGGTATTGAGGTGTTGCCGTATTTT
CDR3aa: CASSLGIEVLPYF